Here is one T cell receptor beta chain with its context. Here immunoSEQ multiplex PCR was the method, and the copy in TCRdb shows in-frame clones only, minus some. The sample holds tens of thousands of clones, roughly 94% seen once. The data were obtained in a study of T cell changes during pregnancy in multiple sclerosis. This CDR3 is built from 14 residues. Germline trimming cut 6 bases from V and 6 bases from J; bases unmatched to any gene: 8. Germline CDR1 MNHEY, CDR2 SMNVEV (reference sequence). The chain has TRBV27 and TRBJ2-7; 10 nucleotides line up with TRBD2. The specimen comprised peripheral blood, sampled in the third trimester of pregnancy. The receptor was derived from a female donor with multiple sclerosis, enrolled in a pregnancy study. CDR3 loop: CASRLAGLSPEQYF. DNA for the CDR3: TGTGCCAGCAGACTAGCGGGACTGTCCCCCGAGCAGTACTTC.